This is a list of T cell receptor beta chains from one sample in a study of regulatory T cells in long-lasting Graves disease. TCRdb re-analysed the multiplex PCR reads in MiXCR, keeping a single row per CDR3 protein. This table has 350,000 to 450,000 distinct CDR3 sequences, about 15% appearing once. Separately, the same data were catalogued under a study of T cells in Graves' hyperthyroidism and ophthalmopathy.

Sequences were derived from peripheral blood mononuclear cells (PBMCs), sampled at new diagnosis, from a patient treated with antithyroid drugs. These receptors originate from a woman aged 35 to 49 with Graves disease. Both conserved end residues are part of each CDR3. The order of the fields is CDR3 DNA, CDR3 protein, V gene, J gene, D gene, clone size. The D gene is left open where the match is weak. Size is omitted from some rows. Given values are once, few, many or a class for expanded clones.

cdr3_nt: TGTGCTAGTGGTTTGTCCCTAGTCGACGGCGGGGAGCTGTTTTTT; cdr3_aa: CASGLSLVDGGELFF; v_call: TRBV12-5; j_call: TRBJ2-2; d_call: NA; clone_size: many
cdr3_nt: TGTGCCAGCAGTTTATTTCCGGGACAGGCCGGGGAGCTGTTTTTT; cdr3_aa: CASSLFPGQAGELFF; v_call: TRBV12-3/TRBV12-4; j_call: TRBJ2-2; d_call: TRBD1; clone_size: many
cdr3_nt: TGTGCCAGCAGAGGCCCGGCAGGGGAAAATCAGCCCCAGCATTTT; cdr3_aa: CASRGPAGENQPQHF; v_call: TRBV2; j_call: TRBJ1-5; d_call: NA; clone_size: many
cdr3_nt: TGTGCCAGCAGCTTGGGGGGGACGACGAGCGGCTACACCTTC; cdr3_aa: CASSLGGTTSGYTF; v_call: TRBV5-5; j_call: TRBJ1-2; d_call: NA; clone_size: NA
cdr3_nt: TGTGCCAGCAGTTCACAAAGGGGCAACACTGAAGCTTTCTTT; cdr3_aa: CASSSQRGNTEAFF; v_call: TRBV28; j_call: TRBJ1-1; d_call: NA; clone_size: few
cdr3_nt: TGTGCCAGCTCACCGAACGGGGGGAGAGCCCCAGATACGCAGTATTTT; cdr3_aa: CASSPNGGRAPDTQYF; v_call: TRBV18; j_call: TRBJ2-3; d_call: TRBD2; clone_size: many
cdr3_nt: TGTGCCAGCAGCTTCCAGGGGGCAAGCTCTGGAAACACCATATATTTT; cdr3_aa: CASSFQGASSGNTIYF; v_call: TRBV7-2; j_call: TRBJ1-3; d_call: TRBD1; clone_size: many
cdr3_nt: TGTGCCAGCGCATGGGCCCGCTACGAGCAGTACTTC; cdr3_aa: CASAWARYEQYF; v_call: TRBV2; j_call: TRBJ2-7; d_call: NA; clone_size: many
cdr3_nt: TGTGCCAGCAGCTTAGACAGAATGAACACTGAAGCTTTCTTT; cdr3_aa: CASSLDRMNTEAFF; v_call: TRBV11-3; j_call: TRBJ1-1; d_call: NA; clone_size: many
cdr3_nt: TGTGCCAGCAGGAAACAGGGGGAGGGTGGCTACACCTTC; cdr3_aa: CASRKQGEGGYTF; v_call: TRBV2; j_call: TRBJ1-2; d_call: TRBD1; clone_size: many
cdr3_nt: TGCAGTGCCTCGACAGGGGATAATTCACCCCTCCACTTT; cdr3_aa: CSASTGDNSPLHF; v_call: TRBV20-1; j_call: TRBJ1-6; d_call: TRBD1; clone_size: NA
cdr3_nt: TGTGCCATCAGTGAGTCCCGGACCTACGAGCAGTACTTC; cdr3_aa: CAISESRTYEQYF; v_call: TRBV10-3; j_call: TRBJ2-7; d_call: NA; clone_size: many
cdr3_nt: TGCAGTGCTAGGCTAAGCGAAACCGGGGAGCTGTTTTTT; cdr3_aa: CSARLSETGELFF; v_call: TRBV20-1; j_call: TRBJ2-2; d_call: NA; clone_size: NA
cdr3_nt: TGTGCCAGCAGTGAGGGGGCCCCCGGGGAGCTGTTTTTT; cdr3_aa: CASSEGAPGELFF; v_call: TRBV25-1; j_call: TRBJ2-2; d_call: NA; clone_size: NA
cdr3_nt: TGTGCCAGCAGCCCACTCGCGTATTTAGCGGGGGACACCGGGGAGCTGTTTTTT; cdr3_aa: CASSPLAYLAGDTGELFF; v_call: TRBV11-3; j_call: TRBJ2-2; d_call: TRBD2; clone_size: many
cdr3_nt: TGTGCCATTCGGGCGCAGGGCTACGAGCAGTACTTC; cdr3_aa: CAIRAQGYEQYF; v_call: TRBV28; j_call: TRBJ2-7; d_call: NA; clone_size: many
cdr3_nt: TGTGCCACCAGTGATACCCCGGGTGGGAAAGAGACCCAGTACTTC; cdr3_aa: CATSDTPGGKETQYF; v_call: TRBV24-1; j_call: TRBJ2-5; d_call: NA; clone_size: many
cdr3_nt: TGTGCCAGCAGTGGGGGCGGGGGAGCGGGAGTCTACAATGAGCAGTTCTTC; cdr3_aa: CASSGGGGAGVYNEQFF; v_call: TRBV11-3; j_call: TRBJ2-1; d_call: TRBD2; clone_size: medium-sized
cdr3_nt: TGTGCCAGCGGAGGGGAGGCGGATACGCAGTATTTT; cdr3_aa: CASGGEADTQYF; v_call: TRBV2; j_call: TRBJ2-3; d_call: NA; clone_size: NA
cdr3_nt: TGTGCCAGCAGTTGGGGGGGTGAGGGCGCCTACGAGCAGTACTTC; cdr3_aa: CASSWGGEGAYEQYF; v_call: TRBV28; j_call: TRBJ2-7; d_call: TRBD2; clone_size: NA
cdr3_nt: TGTGCCACCAGCAGAGATTTAGGGATGAACACTGAAGCTTTCTTT; cdr3_aa: CATSRDLGMNTEAFF; v_call: TRBV15; j_call: TRBJ1-1; d_call: NA; clone_size: NA
cdr3_nt: TGTGCCAGCAGCCCCCAGGGGGACGGGACCTACGAGCAGTACTTC; cdr3_aa: CASSPQGDGTYEQYF; v_call: TRBV11-3; j_call: TRBJ2-7; d_call: TRBD1; clone_size: many
cdr3_nt: TGCGCCAGCAGCTTAGAAAAAAGCACAGATACGCAGTATTTT; cdr3_aa: CASSLEKSTDTQYF; v_call: TRBV5-1; j_call: TRBJ2-3; d_call: NA; clone_size: many
cdr3_nt: TGCAGTGCTAGAGATAGGGGGCTCCCCTACAATGAGCAGTTCTTC; cdr3_aa: CSARDRGLPYNEQFF; v_call: TRBV20-1; j_call: TRBJ2-1; d_call: TRBD1; clone_size: many
cdr3_nt: TGCGCCAGCAGCGGCTTGGGCGGGCTAGCGGGAATAGAGACCCAGTACTTC; cdr3_aa: CASSGLGGLAGIETQYF; v_call: TRBV5-1; j_call: TRBJ2-5; d_call: TRBD2; clone_size: NA
cdr3_nt: TGTGCCAGCAGTGAAAGGCAGGGGAACGACTATGGCTACACCTTC; cdr3_aa: CASSERQGNDYGYTF; v_call: TRBV6-1; j_call: TRBJ1-2; d_call: NA; clone_size: many
cdr3_nt: TGTGCCAGCAGTTTGGGTAATCCAGATACGCAGTATTTT; cdr3_aa: CASSLGNPDTQYF; v_call: TRBV28; j_call: TRBJ2-3; d_call: NA; clone_size: few
cdr3_nt: TGTGCCAGCAGTACCGGACTAGCGGGAGGTCTGTCCAAAAACATTCAGTACTTC; cdr3_aa: CASSTGLAGGLSKNIQYF; v_call: TRBV6-2/TRBV6-3; j_call: TRBJ2-4; d_call: TRBD2; clone_size: many
cdr3_nt: TGTGCCAGCAGCGCAGAAGGTTTACAGAACACCGGGGAGCTGTTTTTT; cdr3_aa: CASSAEGLQNTGELFF; v_call: TRBV7-8; j_call: TRBJ2-2; d_call: NA; clone_size: many
cdr3_nt: TGTGCCAGCAGTTTAGTTGGGAATCAGCCCCAGCATTTT; cdr3_aa: CASSLVGNQPQHF; v_call: TRBV12-3/TRBV12-4; j_call: TRBJ1-5; d_call: NA; clone_size: many
cdr3_nt: TGTGCCAGCAGCCTTACAGCGACTAATCAGCCCCAGCATTTT; cdr3_aa: CASSLTATNQPQHF; v_call: TRBV7-9; j_call: TRBJ1-5; d_call: NA; clone_size: NA
cdr3_nt: TGCAGTGCTAAGGGTTCCGGGGGAGCCGAGCAGTACTTC; cdr3_aa: CSAKGSGGAEQYF; v_call: TRBV20-1; j_call: TRBJ2-7; d_call: NA; clone_size: many